The TCR beta chain described here comes from a study of blood T cell repertoires in COVID-19. Study as a whole: Samples representing acute and convalescent COVID-19 were sourced from the United States, Italy and Spain.

V lost 1 base and J 2 bases, leaving 24 bases between the germline ends. The CDR3 is 20 residues long. Per germline, CDR1 LNHNV and CDR2 YYDKDF (reference sequence). Profiled with immunoSEQ multiplex PCR; TCRdb holds only in-frame clones, not every one. The profile shows 250,000 to 350,000 clones, 75% to 90% of them singletons. This receptor was identified in a woman aged 30 to 39 who had recovered from COVID-19. The sequenced sample was PBMCs or T cells enriched from blood (not recorded which). The rearrangement joins TRBV15 to TRBJ1-3, with D tentatively TRBD1 (5 bases). CDR3 in DNA: TGTGCCACCAGCAGAGCTTGGCGCCGACGACAGTCTTACCCTGGAAACACCATATATTTT. Translation gives CATSRAWRRRQSYPGNTIYF.